One T cell receptor beta chain is described in this entry. Its antigen is still unknown. There are 16 residues in the CDR3. Germline lookup yields CDR1 SGHTS and CDR2 YDEGEE. V trimming: 3 bases; J trimming: 1 base; junction bases outside the gene matches: 3. Patients were all untreated before their thyroid surgery. TCRdb re-analyzed the PCR reads using MiXCR. The sample lists about 40,000 clones; more than 25% were seen once. The sample originates from a study of metastatic and nonmetastatic thyroid tumors. Overall study results and limits: For both blood and tumor, malignant thyroid tumors reportedly showed significantly higher TCR beta diversity than benign nodules did.

The TCR originated in a male donor with papillary thyroid cancer or a benign thyroid nodule (not recorded which). Some clones in this sample may be carry-over from other donors' samples. The chain couples TRBV5-8 to TRBJ2-2; 10 bases map to TRBD2. Sequencing input: blood. CDR3 in amino acids: CASSSGLAVNTGELFF. The CDR3, as DNA: TGTGCCAGCAGCTCCGGACTAGCGGTGAACACCGGGGAGCTGTTTTTT.